This TCR beta chain was found in a study of shared clonotypes between healthy human individuals. Across the whole study: Donors consisted of two women and three men between 18 and 49.

Notes on this clone: Its antigen is undetermined.

Study observations and caveats: Large sequencing depth failed to make sorted-subset sequencing complete, rarefaction showed. Estimated clonotype richness was generally higher in naive than memory subsets.

Naive CD8 populations comprised CD45RO-negative cells positively selected for CCR7, excluding terminally differentiated effector memory CD45RA+ cells. The table came from immunoSEQ multiplex PCR; TCRdb's copy has only in-frame clones and leaves some out. The repertoire includes around 2.1 million clones, roughly 91% of them detected once, and over 1.5% sits in the top ten. The source is a man younger than 35 in good health. Some clones in this sample may be carry-over from other donors' samples. Sequencing was carried out using naive CD8+ T cells from PBMCs.

As DNA, the CDR3 is TGTGCCAGCAGCCCTCCGACCTATGGCTACACCTTC. It codes for CASSPPTYGYTF. The rearrangement joins TRBV9 to TRBJ1-2; no firm D call. Between the trimmed V and J ends, which lost 4 bases and 4 bases, there was a span of 8 bases. CDR1 is SGDLS, CDR2 YYNGEE, per germline. CDR3 length: 12 residues.